This T cell receptor beta chain was found in a study of T cell responses to AZD1222 COVID-19 vaccine. The study, taken as a whole, reports: Along spike, vaccine-associated CD4 TCRs were found throughout, with dominance at 160-218 and 743-854. Variant regions that are unmutated are reportedly the target of nearly half of spike-specific TCRs. Only after the peak T cell response were repertoires sampled. Among the donors, most were white British and more were female, and clonal diversity was possibly underestimated.

Trimming left V 6 bases short and J 2 bases short, with 15 bases between. The CDR3 has 15 amino acids. Germline V gene data show CDR1 as LNHDA and CDR2 as SQIVND (reference sequence). TCRdb keeps only in-frame clones here, not all; method: immunoSEQ multiplex PCR. The sample contains 150,000 to 200,000 clones, roughly 86% of which appear only once. As regards this clone: Its antigen is unknown.

Sample: peripheral blood, taken on day 0 of AZD1222 vaccination. This rearrangement joins TRBV19 to TRBJ2-3; either TRBD1 or TRBD2 may fit D (5 bases each). This receptor was taken from an adult in good health. This CDR3 is CASRYGTAITDTQYF. DNA of the CDR3: TGTGCCAGTAGATACGGGACGGCTATCACAGATACGCAGTATTTT.